This TCR beta chain is from a study of blood T cell repertoires in COVID-19. The data were produced by immunoSEQ multiplex PCR, yet TCRdb's version contains in-frame clones alone and is incomplete. This table holds under 250,000 clones, approximately 86% found once. This CDR3 comprises 12 residues. V dropped 5 bases and J dropped 14; count of bases not matched to a gene: 6. Germline loops: CDR1 SGHVS, CDR2 FQNEAQ. The sample was peripheral blood. J is TRBJ2-3 and V is TRBV7-8; 11 bases match TRBD2. The origin of this receptor is a woman aged 60-70 years who had recovered from COVID-19. This CDR3 is CASSRDSGGAYF. CDR3 DNA sequence: TGTGCCAGCAGCCGAGATAGCGGGGGGGCGTATTTT. Full variable domain (remainder filled in from reference TRBV7-8 and TRBJ2-3): GAGVSQSPRYKVAKRGQDVALRCDPISGHVSLFWYQQALGQGPEFLTYFQNEAQLDKSGLPSDRFFAERPEGSVSTLKIQRTQQEDSAVYLCASSRDSGGAYFGPGTRLTVL.